This TCR beta chain was sequenced during a study of blood T cell repertoires in COVID-19. At the level of the study: COVID-19 samples, acute and convalescent, were from the United States, Italy and Spain.

This CDR3 has 14 residues. Germline CDR1 KGHSH, CDR2 LQKENI. The V and J ends lost 3 bases and 0 bases respectively, with 5 bases between them. How the authors handled the data: Reference gene primer amplification yielded estimated nucleated cell counts. The repertoire was sequenced with immunoSEQ multiplex PCR; TCRdb's copy has only in-frame clones and lacks some. Clone size and the V and J calls come from that table; the DNA yielded D and trimming. Here the sample spans approximately 150,000 clones, 84% being singletons. The chain combines TRBV18 with TRBJ2-2; D uncertain. Sequences were obtained from PBMCs or T cells enriched from blood (not recorded which). This TCR derives from a man aged 50 to 59 in a cohort exposed to, infected with or recovered from COVID-19 (not recorded which). The CDR3 spells CASSPQTNTGELFF. The CDR3 DNA follows: TGTGCCAGCTCACCCCAAACGAACACCGGGGAGCTGTTTTTT.